This is a list of T cell receptor beta chains from one sample in a study of monozygotic twins with inflammatory bowel disease. Using the 5' RACE reads, TCRdb records one entry per CDR3 protein without DNA. The sample table includes some 400,000 distinct CDR3 sequences. Sequenced: blood. These receptors were collected from a human donor with ulcerative colitis or Crohn's disease, or a healthy co-twin of an affected twin (not recorded which). Each CDR3 is given with its conserved first and last residue.

j_gene	v_gene	CDR3aa
TRBJ1-5	TRBV7-9	CASSKTGFQPQHF
TRBJ2-7	TRBV29-1	CSVEDQTGSYEQYF
TRBJ2-5	TRBV6-1	CASSDRIRETQYF
TRBJ1-1	TRBV6-6	CASSPTGELAFF
TRBJ1-1	TRBV7-2	CASSAGGAMGTEAFF
TRBJ2-7	TRBV7-2	CASSLEQGHYEQYF
TRBJ2-1	TRBV19	CASGAGGPASEQFF
TRBJ2-1	TRBV12-5	CASGLSQGVNEQFF
TRBJ1-6	TRBV7-8	CASSFLQYNSPLHF
TRBJ2-5	TRBV20-1	CSALPQETQYF
TRBJ1-2	TRBV5-1	CASSLGTGASMGGYTF
TRBJ2-6	TRBV12-3/TRBV12-4	CASSRGQGRSGANVLTF
TRBJ2-7	TRBV7-2	CASSTGLSGRPEQYF
TRBJ1-1	TRBV7-9	CASSPGPLNTEAFF
TRBJ2-7	TRBV5-1	CASSVVGGRSSYEQYF
TRBJ2-2	TRBV12-3/TRBV12-4	CASKNTGELFF
TRBJ2-4	TRBV5-1	CASSLATGVAKNIQYF
TRBJ2-7	TRBV7-2	CASRPQESYEQYF
TRBJ2-3	TRBV4-1	CASSQGTSGGTDTQYF
TRBJ1-4	TRBV5-1	CASSLAGTGEEKLFF
TRBJ2-7	TRBV7-2	CASINRGSEQYF
TRBJ1-4	TRBV11-2	CASSLGRTANEKLFF
TRBJ2-2	TRBV7-3	CASSTPSAGTGELFF